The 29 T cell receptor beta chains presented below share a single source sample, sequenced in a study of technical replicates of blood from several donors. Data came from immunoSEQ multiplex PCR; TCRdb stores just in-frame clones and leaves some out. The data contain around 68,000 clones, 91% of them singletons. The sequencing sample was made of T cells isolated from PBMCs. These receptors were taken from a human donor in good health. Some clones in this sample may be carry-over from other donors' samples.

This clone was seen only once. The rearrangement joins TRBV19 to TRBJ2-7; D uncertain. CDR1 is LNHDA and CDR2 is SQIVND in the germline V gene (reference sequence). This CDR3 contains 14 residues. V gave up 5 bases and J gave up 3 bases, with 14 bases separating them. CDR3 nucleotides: TGTGCCAGTAGTTTGGGCCTAAATAACTACGAGCAGTACTTC. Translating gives CASSLGLNNYEQYF.

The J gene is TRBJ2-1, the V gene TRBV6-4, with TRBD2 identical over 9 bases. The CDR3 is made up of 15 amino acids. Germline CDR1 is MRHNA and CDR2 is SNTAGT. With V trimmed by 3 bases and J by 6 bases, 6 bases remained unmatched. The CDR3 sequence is CASSDYSGSSNEQFF. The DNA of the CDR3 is TGTGCCAGCAGTGATTATAGCGGGAGCAGCAATGAGCAGTTCTTC.

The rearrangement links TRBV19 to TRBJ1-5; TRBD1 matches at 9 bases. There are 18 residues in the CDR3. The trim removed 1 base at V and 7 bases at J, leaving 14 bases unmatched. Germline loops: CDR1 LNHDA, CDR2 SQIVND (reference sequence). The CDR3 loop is CASSIAPGQGKKRQPQHF. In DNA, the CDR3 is TGTGCCAGTAGTATAGCCCCGGGACAGGGAAAAAAAAGGCAGCCCCAGCATTTT.

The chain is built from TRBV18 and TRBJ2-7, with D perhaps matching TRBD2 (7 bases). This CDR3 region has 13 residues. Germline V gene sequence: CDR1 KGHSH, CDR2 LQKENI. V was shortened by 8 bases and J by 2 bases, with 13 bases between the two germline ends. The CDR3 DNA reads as TGTGCCAGCCGGGCGGGGGCAGCCTACGAGCAGTACTTC. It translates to CASRAGAAYEQYF.

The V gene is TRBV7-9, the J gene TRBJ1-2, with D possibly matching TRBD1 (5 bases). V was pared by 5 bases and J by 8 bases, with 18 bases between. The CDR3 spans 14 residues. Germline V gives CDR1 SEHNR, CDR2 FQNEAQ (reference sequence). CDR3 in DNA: TGTGCCAGCAGCCCTAGAGGACAAGGCGGAGGCTACACCTTC. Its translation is CASSPRGQGGGYTF.

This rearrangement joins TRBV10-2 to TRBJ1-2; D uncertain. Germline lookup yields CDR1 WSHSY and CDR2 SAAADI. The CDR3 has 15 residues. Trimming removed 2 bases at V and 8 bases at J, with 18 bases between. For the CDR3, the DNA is TGCGCCAGCAGTGAGCGCTTGGATCAGGTGGCGGGCTACACCTTC. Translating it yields CASSERLDQVAGYTF.

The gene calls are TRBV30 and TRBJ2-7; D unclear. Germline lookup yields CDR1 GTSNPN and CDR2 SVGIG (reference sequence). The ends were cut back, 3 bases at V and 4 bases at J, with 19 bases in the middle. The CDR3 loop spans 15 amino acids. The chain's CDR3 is CAWSLPNILVYEQYF. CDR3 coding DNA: TGTGCCTGGAGCCTTCCGAATATCTTAGTTTACGAGCAGTACTTC.

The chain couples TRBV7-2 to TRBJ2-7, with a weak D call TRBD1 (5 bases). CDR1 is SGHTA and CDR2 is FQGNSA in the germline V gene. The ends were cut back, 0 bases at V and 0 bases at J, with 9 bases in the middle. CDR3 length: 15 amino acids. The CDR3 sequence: CASSLAGPLSYEQYF. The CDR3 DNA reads TGTGCCAGCAGCTTAGCGGGGCCCCTCTCCTACGAGCAGTACTTC.

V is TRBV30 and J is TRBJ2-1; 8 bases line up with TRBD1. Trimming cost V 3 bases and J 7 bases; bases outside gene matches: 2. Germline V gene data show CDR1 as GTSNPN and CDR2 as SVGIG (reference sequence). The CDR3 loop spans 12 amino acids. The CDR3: CAWSRQGNEQFF. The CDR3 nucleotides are TGTGCCTGGAGCCGACAGGGGAATGAGCAGTTCTTC.

CDR3 region: CASSLFGADQPQHF. For the CDR3, the DNA is TGTGCCAGCAGCTTGTTTGGGGCGGATCAGCCCCAGCATTTT. The rearrangement links TRBV5-7 to TRBJ1-5, with a possible D match to TRBD1 (5 bases). TRBV5-7 is annotated as an ORF whose role is uncertain. The germline V and J ends were trimmed by 1 base and 5 bases, with 10 bases remaining between them. This CDR3 has 14 amino acids.

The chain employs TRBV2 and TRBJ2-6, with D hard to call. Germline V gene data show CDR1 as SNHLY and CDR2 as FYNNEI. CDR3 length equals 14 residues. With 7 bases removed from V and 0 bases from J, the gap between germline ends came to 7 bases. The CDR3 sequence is CASKLLSGANVLTF. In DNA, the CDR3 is TGTGCCAGCAAACTGCTCTCTGGGGCCAACGTCCTGACTTTC.

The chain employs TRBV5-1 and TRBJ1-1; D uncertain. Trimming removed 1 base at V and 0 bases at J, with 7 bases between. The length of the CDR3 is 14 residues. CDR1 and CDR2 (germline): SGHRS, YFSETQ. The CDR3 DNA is TGCGCCAGCAGCTTGTATCACATGAACACTGAAGCTTTCTTT. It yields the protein CASSLYHMNTEAFF.

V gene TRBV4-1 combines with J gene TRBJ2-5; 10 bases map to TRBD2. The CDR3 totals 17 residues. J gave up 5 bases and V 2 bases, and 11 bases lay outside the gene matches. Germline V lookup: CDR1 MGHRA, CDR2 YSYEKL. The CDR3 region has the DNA TGCGCCAGCAGCCAACCCCGGACTAGCGGAGCCGTGGAGACCCAGTACTTC. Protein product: CASSQPRTSGAVETQYF.

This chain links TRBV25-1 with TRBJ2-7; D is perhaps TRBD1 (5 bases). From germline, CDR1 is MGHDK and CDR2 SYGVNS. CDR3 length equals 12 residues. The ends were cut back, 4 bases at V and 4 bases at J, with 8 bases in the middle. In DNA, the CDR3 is TGTGCCAGCAGTGGGGGCCGTTACGAGCAGTACTTC. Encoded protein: CASSGGRYEQYF.

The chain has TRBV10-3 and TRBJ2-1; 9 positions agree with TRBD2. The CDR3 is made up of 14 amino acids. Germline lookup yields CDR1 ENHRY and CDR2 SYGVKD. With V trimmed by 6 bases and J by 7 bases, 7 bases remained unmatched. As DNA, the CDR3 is TGTGCCATCAGGAATAGCGGGGGTGGGAATGAGCAGTTCTTC. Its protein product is CAIRNSGGGNEQFF.

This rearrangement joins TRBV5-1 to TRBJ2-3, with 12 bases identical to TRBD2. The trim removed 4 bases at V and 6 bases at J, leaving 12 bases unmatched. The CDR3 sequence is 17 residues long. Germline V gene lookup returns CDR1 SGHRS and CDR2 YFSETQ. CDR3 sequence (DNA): TGCGCCAGCAGCCCGCGGAGGACTAGCGGGGCGGGGGATACGCAGTATTTT. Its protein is CASSPRRTSGAGDTQYF.

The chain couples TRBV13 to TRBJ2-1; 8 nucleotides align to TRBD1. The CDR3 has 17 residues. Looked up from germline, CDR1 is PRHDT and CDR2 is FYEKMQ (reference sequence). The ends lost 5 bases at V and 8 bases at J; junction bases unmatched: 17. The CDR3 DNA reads TGTGCCAGCAGCAACAGGCCAGGAGACAGGGGTGAGTATGAGCAGTTCTTC. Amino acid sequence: CASSNRPGDRGEYEQFF.

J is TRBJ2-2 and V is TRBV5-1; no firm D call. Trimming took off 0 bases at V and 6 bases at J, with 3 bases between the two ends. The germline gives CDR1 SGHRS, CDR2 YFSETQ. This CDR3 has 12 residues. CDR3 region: CASSLGPGELFF. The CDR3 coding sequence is TGCGCCAGCAGCTTGGGGCCCGGGGAGCTGTTTTTT.

The CDR3 region is CASSLNGGYGYTF. CDR3 nucleotides: TGTGCCAGCAGTTTGAACGGTGGCTATGGCTACACCTTC. This rearrangement joins TRBV27 to TRBJ1-2, with no clear D. This CDR3 is 13 amino acids long. Trimming took off 3 bases at V and 4 bases at J, with 9 bases between the two ends. The germline V gene encodes CDR1 MNHEY and CDR2 SMNVEV (reference sequence).

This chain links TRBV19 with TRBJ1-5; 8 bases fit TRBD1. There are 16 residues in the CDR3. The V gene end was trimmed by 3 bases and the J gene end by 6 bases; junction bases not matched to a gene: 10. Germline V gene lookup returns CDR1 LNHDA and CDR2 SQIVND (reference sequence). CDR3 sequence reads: CASSISGTDRGQPQHF. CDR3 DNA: TGTGCCAGTAGTATCTCCGGGACAGACAGGGGTCAGCCCCAGCATTTT.

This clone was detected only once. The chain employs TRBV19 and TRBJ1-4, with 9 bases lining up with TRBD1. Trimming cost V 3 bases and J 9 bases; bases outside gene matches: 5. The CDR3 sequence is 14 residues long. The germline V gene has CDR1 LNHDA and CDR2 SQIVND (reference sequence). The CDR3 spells CASSMSGQGKKLFF. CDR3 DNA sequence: TGTGCCAGTAGTATGTCAGGACAGGGGAAAAAACTGTTTTTT.

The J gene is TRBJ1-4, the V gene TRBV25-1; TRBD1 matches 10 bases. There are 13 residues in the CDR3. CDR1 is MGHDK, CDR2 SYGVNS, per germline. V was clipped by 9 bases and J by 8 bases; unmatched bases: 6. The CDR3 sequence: CASSTGGGEKLFF. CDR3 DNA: TGTGCCAGTTCGACAGGGGGCGGCGAAAAACTGTTTTTT. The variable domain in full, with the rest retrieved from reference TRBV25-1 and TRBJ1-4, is EADIYQTPRYLVIGTGKKITLECSQTMGHDKMYWYQQDPGMELHLIHYSYGVNSTEKGDLSSESTVSRIRTEHFPLTLESARPSHTSQYLCASSTGGGEKLFFGSGTQLSVL.

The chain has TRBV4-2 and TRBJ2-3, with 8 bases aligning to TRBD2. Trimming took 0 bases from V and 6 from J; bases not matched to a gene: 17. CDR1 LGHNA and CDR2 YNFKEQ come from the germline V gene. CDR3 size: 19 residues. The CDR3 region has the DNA TGTGCCAGCAGCCAAGATTTACAGTTCGTCCGCGGGGGGTGGGATACGCAGTATTTT. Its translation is CASSQDLQFVRGGWDTQYF.

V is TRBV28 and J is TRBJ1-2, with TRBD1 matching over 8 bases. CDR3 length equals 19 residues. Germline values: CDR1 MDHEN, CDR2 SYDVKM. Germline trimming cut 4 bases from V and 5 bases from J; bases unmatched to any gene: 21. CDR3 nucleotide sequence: TGTGCCAGCAGTTCCATCCAGGGGACCACCAGGGGGCTCCCATATGGCTACACCTTC. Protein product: CASSSIQGTTRGLPYGYTF.

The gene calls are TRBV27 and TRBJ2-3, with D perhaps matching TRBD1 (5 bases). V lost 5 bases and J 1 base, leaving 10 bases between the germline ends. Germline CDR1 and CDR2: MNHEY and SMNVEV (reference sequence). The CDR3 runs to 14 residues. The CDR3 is CASSLKTGTDTQYF. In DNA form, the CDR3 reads TGTGCCAGCAGTCTTAAGACAGGCACAGATACGCAGTATTTT.

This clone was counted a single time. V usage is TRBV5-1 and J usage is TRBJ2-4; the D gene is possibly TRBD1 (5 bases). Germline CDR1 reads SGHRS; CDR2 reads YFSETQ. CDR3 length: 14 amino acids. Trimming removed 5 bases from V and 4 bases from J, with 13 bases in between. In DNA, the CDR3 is TGCGCCAGCAGACGAGACAGCGTAAAAAACATTCAGTACTTC. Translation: CASRRDSVKNIQYF.

The CDR3 region is CAWSVRGWYRGNYGYTF. DNA for the CDR3: TGTGCCTGGAGTGTACGCGGGTGGTACAGGGGCAACTATGGCTACACCTTC. J is TRBJ1-2 and V is TRBV30; 7 bases match TRBD1. The junction had 12 bases not matched to a gene; V was cut back by 0 bases and J by 2 bases. CDR1 is GTSNPN and CDR2 is SVGIG in the germline V gene (reference sequence). This CDR3 contains 17 residues.

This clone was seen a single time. CDR3 sequence (DNA): TGTGCCAGCAGCTTAGCAAGTCGGGACATCGATGGCTACACCTTC. It encodes CASSLASRDIDGYTF. The V gene is TRBV13, the J gene TRBJ1-2; possible D gene TRBD1, 6 bases. The CDR3 sequence is 15 residues long. From germline, CDR1 is PRHDT and CDR2 FYEKMQ (reference sequence). V shed 1 base and J shed 6 bases, with 15 bases lying between them.

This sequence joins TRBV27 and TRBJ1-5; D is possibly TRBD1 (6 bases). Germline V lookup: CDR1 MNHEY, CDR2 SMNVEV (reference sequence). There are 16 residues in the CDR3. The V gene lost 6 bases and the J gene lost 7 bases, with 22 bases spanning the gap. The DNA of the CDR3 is TGTGCCAGCAGCCCGAATTCCGGACAGACCTTCCAGCCCCAGCATTTT. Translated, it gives CASSPNSGQTFQPQHF.